What follows are 29 T cell receptor beta chains derived from one specimen sequenced in a study of blood T cell repertoires in COVID-19. Generated by immunoSEQ multiplex PCR, the TCRdb table keeps only in-frame clones and is missing some. This sample has 120,000 to 150,000 clones, with 75% to 90% found just once. Material: PBMCs or T cells enriched from blood (not recorded which). The receptors shown here come from a middle-aged woman who had been exposed to COVID-19.

The chain links TRBV29-1 to TRBJ2-7; TRBD2 matches at 10 bases. The CDR3 spans 16 residues. Germline V gene lookup returns CDR1 SQVTM and CDR2 ANQGSEA. V lost 1 base to trimming and J lost 3 bases; unmatched junction nucleotides: 9. This CDR3 is CSVEGTSGTSVYEQYF. CDR3 sequence (DNA): TGCAGCGTTGAAGGGACTTCCGGGACTAGCGTCTACGAGCAGTACTTC.

Here the CDR3 reads CASSQDMGATWVEQFF. CDR3 DNA: TGTGCCAGCAGCCAAGATATGGGGGCGACGTGGGTTGAGCAGTTCTTC. V is TRBV3-1 (or the pseudogene TRBV3-2) and J is TRBJ2-1; D perhaps matches TRBD1 (6 bases). The V gene's germline CDR1 is LGHDT and CDR2 YNNKEL (reference sequence). CDR3 size: 16 residues. The germline V and J ends were trimmed by 0 bases and 9 bases, with 18 bases remaining between them.

The chain combines TRBV5-5 with TRBJ1-2; 7 nucleotides match TRBD1. The CDR3 consists of 15 residues. V dropped 0 bases and J dropped 4; count of bases not matched to a gene: 6. The V gene's germline CDR1 is SGHKS and CDR2 YYEKEE (reference sequence). The CDR3 nucleotides are TGTGCCAGCAGCTTGGCCGGGACAGTTGTCTATGGCTACACCTTC. This codes for CASSLAGTVVYGYTF. Complete variable domain (other parts from reference TRBV5-5 and TRBJ1-2): DAGVTQSPTHLIKTRGQQVTLRCSPISGHKSVSWYQQVLGQGPQFIFQYYEKEERGRGNFPDRFSARQFPNYSSELNVNALLLGDSALYLCASSLAGTVVYGYTFGSGTRLTVV.

The chain is built from TRBV9 and TRBJ1-2; D gene uncertain. CDR3 length: 14 amino acids. Trimming removed 0 bases from V and 4 bases from J, with 10 bases in between. Germline CDR1 reads SGDLS; CDR2 reads YYNGEE. The CDR3 DNA follows: TGTGCCAGCAGCGTAGATGGAGGCGTCTATGGCTACACCTTC. Residues: CASSVDGGVYGYTF.

V is TRBV6-5 and J is TRBJ1-2, with D unclear. V lost 0 bases and J 4 bases, leaving 9 bases between the germline ends. The CDR3 sequence is 14 residues long. Germline CDR1 is MNHEY and CDR2 is SVGAGI. The CDR3, as DNA: TGTGCCAGCAGTTACTCGGGCAGGCCCTATGGCTACACCTTC. It encodes CASSYSGRPYGYTF.

The chain uses TRBV27 and TRBJ2-7, with TRBD1 identical over 11 bases. The V gene's germline CDR1 is MNHEY and CDR2 SMNVEV (reference sequence). The CDR3 runs to 14 residues. The J segment lost 1 base and the V segment lost 6 bases, leaving 2 bases of the junction unmatched. The CDR3, as DNA: TGTGCCAGCAGGGGACAGGGGGGATCCTACGAGCAGTACTTC. This gives the protein CASRGQGGSYEQYF.

The chain recombines TRBV12-3 or TRBV12-4 with TRBJ1-6; the D gene is possibly TRBD1 (5 bases). This CDR3 comprises 11 residues. The V end lost 3 bases, the J end lost 15 bases, and 9 bases lay between the germline ends. This CDR3 reads CASSFGGSLHF. The CDR3 bases are TGTGCCAGCAGTTTTGGGGGGAGCCTCCACTTT.

The chain recombines TRBV5-4 with TRBJ1-1, with 8 positions matching TRBD1. The ends lost 1 base at V and 5 bases at J; junction bases unmatched: 1. The CDR3 spans 13 residues. Germline CDR1 reads SGHNT; CDR2 reads YYREEE (reference sequence). The CDR3: CASSLNRGTEAFF. The DNA of the CDR3 is TGTGCCAGCAGCTTGAACAGGGGGACTGAAGCTTTCTTT.

The chain uses TRBV28 and TRBJ2-6; 12 bases fit TRBD1. The CDR3 length is 18 residues. The V segment lost 10 bases and the J segment 3 bases; nucleotides outside the gene matches: 13. Germline CDR1 is MDHEN and CDR2 is SYDVKM. The CDR3: CAIPPGGDRGHGANVLTF. CDR3 sequence (DNA): TGTGCCATCCCCCCCGGCGGGGACAGGGGGCATGGGGCCAACGTCCTGACTTTC.

The chain links TRBV11-2 to TRBJ1-1; the D gene is possibly TRBD1 (5 bases). Germline V CDR1 and CDR2: SGHAT, FQNNGV. Trimming took 5 bases from V and 4 from J, leaving 17 bases between them. This CDR3 is 15 amino acids long. DNA for the CDR3: TGTGCCAGCAGCCCATCTTCCGGGGGACTCACTGAAGCTTTCTTT. Its translation is CASSPSSGGLTEAFF.

This chain uses TRBV7-2 with TRBJ2-1, with D perhaps matching TRBD2 (7 bases). V gave up 4 bases and J gave up 2 bases, with 18 bases separating them. Germline values: CDR1 SGHTA, CDR2 FQGNSA. This CDR3 has 17 amino acids. The CDR3 bases are TGTGCCAGCAGCTCTTCGAGGGGGAGGGTCCCCTACAATGAGCAGTTCTTC. It codes for CASSSSRGRVPYNEQFF.

The rearrangement uses TRBV5-4 and TRBJ2-5; 10 nucleotides match TRBD2. The CDR3 is made up of 16 amino acids. The germline gives CDR1 SGHNT, CDR2 YYREEE (reference sequence). The trim removed 4 bases at V and 5 bases at J, leaving 11 bases unmatched. CDR3 loop: CASSNGSSGGYETQYF. The CDR3 coding sequence is TGTGCCAGCAGCAATGGAAGTAGCGGGGGGTATGAGACCCAGTACTTC.

The J gene is TRBJ1-2, the V gene TRBV9; D unresolved. Trimming left V 0 bases short and J 5 bases short, with 17 bases between. This CDR3 has 16 residues. CDR1 and CDR2 (germline): SGDLS, YYNGEE. DNA for the CDR3: TGTGCCAGCAGCGTAGAAGTGGGAGCGTCGGGGTATGGCTACACCTTC. Protein sequence: CASSVEVGASGYGYTF.

This chain links TRBV27 with TRBJ2-5, with a possible D match to TRBD2 (5 bases). The V end was cut by 2 bases, the J end by 4 bases, with 8 bases between. Germline V CDR1 and CDR2: MNHEY, SMNVEV (reference sequence). The CDR3 extends over 13 amino acids. The CDR3 spells CASSLMGRETQYF. The CDR3 DNA reads TGTGCCAGCAGTTTAATGGGGAGAGAGACCCAGTACTTC.

The chain joins TRBV7-3 to TRBJ2-3, with D perhaps TRBD2 (5 bases). The CDR3 extends over 16 amino acids. Per the germline V gene, CDR1 is SGHTA and CDR2 is FQGTGA. The ends were cut back, 0 bases at V and 4 bases at J, with 14 bases in the middle. The CDR3 loop reads CASSLTPDREADTQYF. The CDR3 DNA sequence: TGTGCCAGCAGCTTAACCCCTGATCGGGAAGCAGATACGCAGTATTTT.

This clone was counted a single time. The chain uses TRBV28 and TRBJ2-4; TRBD2 is a possible D gene (6 bases). The CDR3 runs 16 residues. V shed 2 bases and J shed 1 base, with 12 bases lying between them. The germline gives CDR1 MDHEN, CDR2 SYDVKM. DNA for the CDR3: TGTGCCAGCAGTTTAGGGCTCCGGGGGGCCAAAAACATTCAGTACTTC. This translates into CASSLGLRGAKNIQYF.

This chain connects TRBV6-2 or TRBV6-3 to TRBJ1-1, with unresolved D. The CDR3 is 13 residues long. CDR1 and CDR2 from the germline V gene are MNHEY and SVGEGT. Trimming shortened V by 2 bases and J by 0 bases, and 4 bases separated the two germline ends. CDR3 loop: CASSYEVNTEAFF. Written as DNA, the CDR3 is TGTGCCAGCAGTTACGAGGTGAACACTGAAGCTTTCTTT.

Comments on this clone: One end of the junction fails to match germline, which may point to a read error. The rearrangement links TRBV5-1 to TRBJ1-4, with a weak D call TRBD1 (5 bases). This CDR3 is 13 amino acids long. CDR1 and CDR2 from the germline V gene are SGHRS and YFSETQ. DNA for the CDR3: TGCGCCAGCAGCTCGGGAGGGGATGATAAACTGTTTTTT. This gives the protein CASSSGGDDKLFF.

The chain carries TRBV6-5 and TRBJ2-3; 9 bases fit TRBD2. The V gene end was trimmed by 8 bases and the J gene end by 2 bases; junction bases not matched to a gene: 8. Germline V lookup: CDR1 MNHEY, CDR2 SVGAGI. This CDR3 contains 15 residues. The CDR3 DNA reads as TGTGCCAGCGTTGTGGCGGGGGGGACCACAGATACGCAGTATTTT. This sequence encodes CASVVAGGTTDTQYF.

This rearrangement joins TRBV10-3 to TRBJ1-1; TRBD1 agrees at 10 bases. V gave up 5 bases and J gave up 3 bases; unmatched junction bases: 6. The CDR3 consists of 15 residues. Germline assignment: CDR1 ENHRY and CDR2 SYGVKD. CDR3: CAISSLGQGDTEAFF. The CDR3 DNA follows: TGTGCCATCAGTTCCCTAGGACAGGGGGACACTGAAGCTTTCTTT.

The chain combines TRBV4-1 with TRBJ1-5; D remains unclear. This CDR3 has 15 amino acids. CDR1 is MGHRA and CDR2 is YSYEKL in the germline V gene. V was cut by 1 base and J by 5 bases, with 12 bases left in between. The CDR3 is CASSQGEGGYQPQHF. The CDR3 DNA reads as TGCGCCAGCAGCCAAGGCGAAGGAGGTTATCAGCCCCAGCATTTT.

This sequence joins TRBV7-2 and TRBJ1-6; 7 nucleotides match TRBD1. Looked up from germline, CDR1 is SGHTA and CDR2 is FQGNSA. V shed 5 bases, J shed 6 bases, and the junction held 10 bases outside the gene matches. This CDR3 contains 16 residues. The CDR3 DNA reads TGTGCCAGCAGCCCCACGGGACAGACTTTTAATTCACCCCTCCACTTT. It is translated as CASSPTGQTFNSPLHF.

The chain recombines TRBV21-1 with TRBJ1-1. TRBV21-1 is a pseudogene. This CDR3 region has 14 residues. The CDR3 region is CASSFMGGETEAFF. In DNA, the CDR3 is TGTGCCAGCAGCTTTATGGGGGGGGAAACTGAAGCTTTCTTT.

The chain uses TRBV2 and TRBJ2-3; TRBD2 aligns across 9 bases. The CDR3 is 15 residues long. J was trimmed by 2 bases and V by 2 bases; bases with no gene match: 2. The V gene's germline CDR1 is SNHLY and CDR2 FYNNEI. The chain's CDR3 is CASSEQRGVTDTQYF. In DNA, the CDR3 is TGTGCCAGCAGTGAACAGCGGGGGGTCACAGATACGCAGTATTTT.

This clone appeared a single time. V is TRBV28 and J is TRBJ1-1, with D hard to call. The V end lost 4 bases, the J end lost 1 base, and 7 bases lay between the germline ends. Germline V gene data show CDR1 as MDHEN and CDR2 as SYDVKM. CDR3 length equals 13 residues. This CDR3 is CASSSTGNTEAFF. CDR3 coding DNA: TGTGCCAGCAGTTCCACGGGGAACACTGAAGCTTTCTTT.

The gene calls are TRBV10-1 and TRBJ2-2, with a possible D match to TRBD1 (6 bases). Germline lookup yields CDR1 WNHNN and CDR2 SYGVQD (reference sequence). V lost 3 bases to trimming and J lost 5 bases, with 16 bases between them. The CDR3 covers 16 residues. The CDR3 spells CASSDSGTLLTGELFF. The CDR3 DNA reads as TGCGCCAGCAGTGACTCCGGGACACTCCTAACCGGGGAGCTGTTTTTT.

The rearrangement joins TRBV9 to TRBJ2-7, with D perhaps TRBD2 (5 bases). The V end was cut by 3 bases, the J end by 6 bases, with 13 bases between. The CDR3 totals 13 residues. Germline V gene sequence: CDR1 SGDLS, CDR2 YYNGEE. The CDR3 region has the DNA TGTGCCAGCAGCGGAGGGTCTAGGACCGAGCAGTACTTC. This gives the protein CASSGGSRTEQYF.

The chain couples TRBV6-5 to TRBJ1-5; D might be TRBD1 (5 bases). V shed 10 bases and J shed 0 bases, with 16 bases lying between them. CDR1 and CDR2 from the germline V gene are MNHEY and SVGAGI. This CDR3 is 15 amino acids long. The CDR3 DNA reads TGTGCCATCAACCGGGACTCCTATAGCAATCAGCCCCAGCATTTT. Its protein is CAINRDSYSNQPQHF.

The chain carries TRBV27 and TRBJ1-3; D not resolved. The CDR3 contains 13 residues. V shed 5 bases and J shed 0 bases, with 5 bases lying between them. Germline values: CDR1 MNHEY, CDR2 SMNVEV (reference sequence). This CDR3 reads CASSVSSGNTIYF. The DNA for the CDR3 is TGTGCCAGCAGTGTGAGCTCTGGAAACACCATATATTTT.